This TCR beta chain was recovered during a study of blood T cell repertoires in COVID-19. The junction had 11 bases not matched to a gene; V was cut back by 5 bases and J by 6 bases. The CDR3 sequence is 15 residues long. Per the germline V gene, CDR1 is MNHEY and CDR2 is SVGAGI. The table came from immunoSEQ multiplex PCR; TCRdb's copy has only in-frame clones and leaves some out. Among tens of thousands of clones listed, less than 85% were seen once. The receptor was isolated from a human donor in a cohort sampled during active COVID-19. The V gene is TRBV6-5, the J gene TRBJ2-7, with 9 nucleotides matching TRBD1. Material for sequencing was peripheral blood. CDR3 residues: CASSRTGGLVAEQYF. CDR3 DNA: TGTGCCAGCAGTCGAACAGGGGGCTTAGTAGCCGAGCAGTACTTC.